This T cell receptor (beta chain) comes out of a study of T cells after yellow fever vaccination. V was shortened by 6 bases and J by 0 bases, with 11 bases between the two germline ends. CDR3 length: 13 residues. CDR1 and CDR2 from the germline V gene are SQVTM and ANQGSEA. A universal primer site and UMIs were added as TCR cDNA was made by 5'RACE template switching. TCRdb reprocessed the 5' RACE reads with MiXCR, giving one entry per CDR3 protein. The sample has about 320,000 distinct CDR3 sequences, around 11% seen once. This clonotype came up a few times. Sample: CD4+ T cells sorted from PBMCs, taken 45 days after the yellow fever booster vaccination. This chain links TRBV29-1 with TRBJ1-1; D ambiguous. This clonotype was sampled from a man aged 18 to 30 who received the YFV17D yellow fever vaccine. In DNA, the CDR3 is TGCAGCGTGCAGATCGACCTGAACACTGAAGCTTTCTTT. Encoded protein: CSVQIDLNTEAFF.